This TCR beta chain was sequenced in a study of T cell responses to AZD1222 COVID-19 vaccine. For this clone: The antigen remains undetermined.

Method: immunoSEQ multiplex PCR; TCRdb's copy keeps in-frame clones and lacks some. Of about 85,000 clones listed, roughly 87% are singletons. Notes on the study in general: Dominant at 160-218 and 743-854, vaccine-associated CD4 TCRs also spanned spike.

The germline V gene has CDR1 SNHLY and CDR2 FYNNEI. CDR3 size: 14 residues. With V trimmed by 6 bases and J by 6 bases, 10 bases remained unmatched. This chain connects TRBV2 to TRBJ2-7; 8 bases fit TRBD2. This receptor was identified in an adult in good health. The sequenced sample was peripheral blood, obtained on day 0 of AZD1222 vaccination. CDR3 in DNA: TGTGCCAGCAGATGGGTGCCAGCGGGGGCCGAGCAGTACTTC. This translates into CASRWVPAGAEQYF.